A selection of T cell receptor beta chains follows, all from one sample in a study of shared clonotypes between healthy human individuals. Assay: immunoSEQ multiplex PCR; the TCRdb copy retains only in-frame clones and omits some. The repertoire holds 2 million to 2.5 million clones, with 85% to 95% as singletons. Sequencing was carried out using naive CD4+ T cells sorted from blood. The receptors were sampled from a young man in good health. Both conserved end residues are part of each CDR3. The order of the fields is D gene, V gene, J gene, CDR3 protein, CDR3 DNA. D genes are given only for firm matches.

NA	TRBV30	TRBJ2-1	CATLRNEQFF	TGTGCCACCCTTCGCAATGAGCAGTTCTTC
NA	TRBV10-3	TRBJ1-2	CAISEGQSYGYTF	TGTGCCATCAGTGAGGGACAGAGTTATGGCTACACCTTC
NA	TRBV6-1	TRBJ1-2	CASTTPGGIYGYTF	TGTGCCAGCACTACCCCTGGGGGGATCTATGGCTACACCTTC
TRBD2	TRBV5-4	TRBJ2-1	CASSLQAGSLPDEQFF	TGTGCCAGCAGCTTGCAAGCGGGAAGTCTCCCAGATGAGCAGTTCTTC
TRBD1	TRBV10-3	TRBJ1-2	CAISESQGARYGYTF	TGTGCCATCAGTGAGTCCCAGGGGGCGCGATATGGCTACACCTTC
NA	TRBV4-3	TRBJ2-2	CASSPEDTGELFF	TGCGCCAGCAGCCCAGAGGACACCGGGGAGCTGTTTTTT
TRBD1	TRBV18	TRBJ1-3	CASSPGQPSGNTIYF	TGTGCCAGCTCACCGGGACAGCCCTCTGGAAACACCATATATTTT
NA	TRBV28	TRBJ1-5	CASSLGFSSQPQHF	TGTGCCAGCAGTCTGGGGTTCTCCAGTCAGCCCCAGCATTTT
TRBD2	TRBV10-3	TRBJ2-4	CAISESGLADFKNIQYF	TGTGCCATCAGTGAGTCGGGACTAGCGGATTTCAAAAACATTCAGTACTTC
TRBD2	TRBV4-1	TRBJ2-1	CASSQDLGLAGPDDNEQFF	TGCGCCAGCAGCCAAGACTTAGGCCTAGCGGGACCTGACGACAATGAGCAGTTCTTC
NA	TRBV28	TRBJ2-7	CASSSGPGAGEQYF	TGTGCCAGCAGTTCTGGTCCGGGGGCAGGCGAGCAGTACTTC
NA	TRBV30	TRBJ2-3	CAWRGGKAPRSTDTQYF	TGTGCCTGGAGAGGCGGGAAGGCCCCTCGTAGCACAGATACGCAGTATTTT
NA	TRBV18	TRBJ2-7	CASSPPIRPTSSYEQYF	TGTGCCAGCTCACCACCGATCCGGCCTACCTCGTCCTACGAGCAGTACTTC
NA	TRBV5-5	TRBJ1-1	CASSLISQPGGAFF	TGTGCCAGCAGCTTGATATCCCAGCCCGGAGGAGCTTTCTTT
NA	TRBV6-6	TRBJ2-1	CASIEGTVFNEQFF	TGTGCCAGCATCGAGGGGACGGTCTTTAATGAGCAGTTCTTC
NA	TRBV20-1	TRBJ2-7	CSAPTASQYF	TGCAGTGCTCCGACGGCATCCCAGTACTTC
NA	TRBV10-3	TRBJ2-5	CAISGGGNQETQYF	TGTGCCATCAGTGGGGGGGGCAACCAAGAGACCCAGTACTTC